This paragraph covers one T cell receptor beta chain sequence. Antigen unknown. CDR3 length: 15 amino acids. Trimming pared 2 bases from V and 2 bases from J, leaving 13 bases between. Germline V lookup: CDR1 MGHRA, CDR2 YSYEKL. These data belong to a study of blood T cells in healthy people across ages. A second roughly 6 to 11 cycle PCR used barcoded and J-beta primers. TCRdb re-derived calls from the 5' RACE reads in MiXCR, one entry per CDR3 protein. The sample has about 800,000 distinct CDR3 sequences; 25% are singletons. General study findings and limits: A roughly linear age-dependent decrease characterized TCR beta diversity per million T cells.

The data were also submitted as part of a second study, on T cells of mothers and their children. That source notes: Sequencing returned over 9 million TCR beta CDR3 reads per mother and about 3 million per child. In both related and unrelated pairs, TCR recombination output is shaped similarly by thymic selection. Detection of persistent microchimeric T cell clones did not occur.

The chain uses TRBV4-1 and TRBJ2-7; the D gene is possibly TRBD2 (6 bases). This clonotype was sampled from a boy aged 5-17 years in good health. The sequenced sample was blood. CDR3 bases: TGCGCCAGCAGCCAATTCGCTAGCGATCCCTACGAGCAGTACTTC. Amino acids: CASSQFASDPYEQYF.